The rows below give T cell receptor beta chains drawn from one sample of a study of early T cells in non-severe SARS-CoV-2 infection. From the 5' RACE reads, TCRdb called clonotypes with MiXCR, one entry per CDR3 protein. Here the sample spans around 70,000 distinct CDR3 sequences, approximately 12% being singletons. Material for sequencing was whole blood. The receptors come from an adult who was a healthcare worker with PCR-confirmed SARS-CoV-2 infection or an uninfected control (not recorded which). The CDR3 runs from the conserved cysteine through the conserved F or W. The D gene is left open where the match is weak. Size tells how often a clone was seen (once, few, many) or the class of an expanded clone, and some rows leave it out.

D	J	V	size	DNA	CDR3
-	TRBJ2-1	TRBV2	-	TGTGCCAGCACTGGGCCCTCCAATGAGCAGTTCTTC	CASTGPSNEQFF
TRBD2	TRBJ2-1	TRBV10-1	few	TGCGCCAGCAGCGGGTATGTAGCGGGAACCTACAATGAGCAGTTCTTC	CASSGYVAGTYNEQFF
TRBD1	TRBJ2-1	TRBV7-6	many	TGTGCCAGCAGCTCAGACAGGGCAGGTGAGCAGTTCTTC	CASSSDRAGEQFF
TRBD2	TRBJ2-3	TRBV12-3/TRBV12-4	many	TGTGCCAGCAGTTCCATGACTAGCGGGAGTAGCACAGATACGCAGTATTTT	CASSSMTSGSSTDTQYF
-	TRBJ1-1	TRBV7-2	many	TGTGCCAGCAGCCGCGCGGGGGGCATTAACACTGAAGCTTTCTTT	CASSRAGGINTEAFF
TRBD1	TRBJ2-5	TRBV5-1	many	TGCGCCAGCAGTGGGACACAGGGGGCAGAGGAGACCCAGTACTTC	CASSGTQGAEETQYF
-	TRBJ2-2	TRBV7-6	few	TGTGCCAGCAGCCTCAGCGCGGCGGCGAACACCGGGGAGCTGTTTTTT	CASSLSAAANTGELFF
-	TRBJ1-2	TRBV12-3/TRBV12-4	few	TGTGCCAGCAGTTTGGGAGGAGGGGCGCCTGGCTACACCTTC	CASSLGGGAPGYTF
-	TRBJ2-2	TRBV11-2	few	TGTGCCAGCAGCCCCAGAAGGTGGGGGAACACCGGGGAGCTGTTTTTT	CASSPRRWGNTGELFF
TRBD2	TRBJ2-5	TRBV28	few	TGTGCCGCCTCCCGTGGCGGGAGGGTATCAGAGACCCAGTACTTC	CAASRGGRVSETQYF
-	TRBJ1-1	TRBV20-1	-	TGCAGTGCTAAGGGGCGTGGGCACACTGAAGCTTTCTTT	CSAKGRGHTEAFF
-	TRBJ1-5	TRBV19	many	TGTGCCAGTAGTATAACCGGGAGCTGGAGTCAGCCCCAGCATTTT	CASSITGSWSQPQHF
-	TRBJ2-7	TRBV20-1	many	TGCAGTGCTAGGCGAGACTCCTACGAGCAGTACTTC	CSARRDSYEQYF
TRBD2	TRBJ2-3	TRBV20-1	-	TGCAGTGCTAGCGGGCGGGGGACAGATACGCAGTATTTT	CSASGRGTDTQYF